This TCR beta chain was observed in a study of shared clonotypes between healthy human individuals. Replicate PCRs for unsorted PBMC used about 0.3 ug DNA (approximately 30,000 T cell genomes). As processed by the authors: There were no quality scores in the junction-only immunoSEQ sequences, so filtering differed. Generated by immunoSEQ multiplex PCR, the TCRdb table keeps only in-frame clones and is missing some. The V and J calls and clone size are taken from that table; D and trimming were inferred from the DNA. Of about 480,000 clones listed, 79% are singletons. The trim removed 4 bases at V and 9 bases at J, leaving 20 bases unmatched. The CDR3 is made up of 17 amino acids. Per the germline V gene, CDR1 is MNHEY and CDR2 is SMNVEV (reference sequence).

The sample consisted of PBMCs. V is TRBV27 and J is TRBJ2-7; 8 positions match TRBD2. This clonotype originated in a woman in her 40s in good health. Some clones in this sample may be carry-over from other donors' samples. The CDR3 loop reads CASSSRRSGLANSGQYF. The DNA for the CDR3 is TGTGCCAGCAGTTCCCGAAGAAGCGGACTAGCAAATTCGGGGCAGTACTTC.